The 16 T cell receptor beta chains listed next were all sequenced from one sample in a study of post-analysis software for immune sequencing data. Study-wide points: Patients showed TRBV5-6, TRBV5-1 and TRBV20-1 among a few TRBV segments more frequent than in controls.

Unique molecular identifiers featured in each of the TCR beta cDNA libraries. TCRdb fed the PCR reads into MiXCR, producing one record per CDR3 protein. Among about 770,000 distinct CDR3 sequences listed, around 45% were seen once. Their antigens remain unidentified. Specimen: blood. These receptors were taken from a girl between 10 and 17 years old with multiple sclerosis.

The gene calls are TRBV3-1 and TRBJ1-4, with TRBD1 as a possible D gene (5 bases). Trimming stripped 1 base from V and 2 bases from J, with 17 bases between. Germline V gene data show CDR1 as LGHDT and CDR2 as YNNKEL (reference sequence). This CDR3 comprises 18 residues. The CDR3 sequence: CASSQGQKNSRTNEKLFF. In DNA, the CDR3 is TGTGCCAGCAGCCAAGGACAGAAAAACTCTCGGACTAATGAAAAACTGTTTTTT.

This chain uses TRBV7-2 with TRBJ2-2; TRBD2 matches at 10 bases. Germline V gives CDR1 SGHTA, CDR2 FQGNSA. The CDR3 has 16 amino acids. V lost 5 bases, J lost 5 bases, and 8 bases stayed unmatched. DNA for the CDR3: TGTGCCAGCAGCAGAGTAGCGGGAGGAAATACCGGGGAGCTGTTTTTT. Encoded protein: CASSRVAGGNTGELFF.

The chain links TRBV6-2 or TRBV6-3 to TRBJ2-1; 9 positions match TRBD2. This CDR3 has 16 amino acids. CDR1 and CDR2 from the germline V gene are MNHEY and SVGEGT. The V and J ends lost 6 bases and 6 bases, in that order; junction bases with no gene match: 12. CDR3 nucleotides: TGTGCCAGCAGCTCTCCCGGGACTAGCAAGGGCAATGAGCAGTTCTTC. Amino acid sequence: CASSSPGTSKGNEQFF.

This clonotype came up a few times. The rearrangement joins TRBV7-3 to TRBJ2-5, with D tentatively TRBD1 or TRBD2 (5 bases each). The CDR3 runs 14 residues. Per the germline V gene, CDR1 is SGHTA and CDR2 is FQGTGA. Trimming removed 4 bases at V and 2 bases at J, with 11 bases between. The chain's CDR3 is CASSYGTEQETQYF. The DNA of the CDR3 is TGTGCCAGCAGCTATGGGACGGAACAAGAGACCCAGTACTTC.

The V gene is TRBV20-1, the J gene TRBJ2-7; no reliable D call. Germline lookup yields CDR1 DFQATT and CDR2 SNEGSKA (reference sequence). The CDR3 runs 14 residues. The CDR3 reads CSVPIRLGAYEQYF. The CDR3 DNA sequence: TGCAGCGTCCCCATTCGTCTAGGAGCCTACGAGCAGTACTTC.

This clonotype was seen more than once but under ten times. The chain uses TRBV29-1 and TRBJ1-2, with no clear D. V lost 2 bases and J 4 bases, leaving 17 bases between the germline ends. This CDR3 has 15 amino acids. Germline values: CDR1 SQVTM, CDR2 ANQGSEA. The chain's CDR3 is CSVELPGQLFYGYTF. The CDR3 DNA sequence: TGCAGCGTTGAATTGCCAGGCCAATTATTCTATGGCTACACCTTC.

The J gene is TRBJ2-1, the V gene TRBV5-1; TRBD2 matches 11 bases. The V gene end was trimmed by 2 bases and the J gene end by 5 bases; junction bases not matched to a gene: 9. The CDR3 is made up of 17 amino acids. CDR1 and CDR2 (germline): SGHRS, YFSETQ. In DNA form, the CDR3 reads TGCGCCAGCAGCTTTAGACTAGCGGGACCATCCCACAATGAGCAGTTCTTC. Protein product: CASSFRLAGPSHNEQFF. Full variable domain (outside the CDR3, taken from reference TRBV5-1 and TRBJ2-1): KAGVTQTPRYLIKTRGQQVTLSCSPISGHRSVSWYQQTPGQGLQFLFEYFSETQRNKGNFPGRFSGRQFSNSRSEMNVSTLELGDSALYLCASSFRLAGPSHNEQFFGPGTRLTVL.

This clonotype has only a few counts. V is TRBV9 and J is TRBJ2-2; TRBD2 might be the D (5 bases). This CDR3 is 13 amino acids long. V lost 4 bases, J lost 8 bases, and 12 bases lay in between. CDR1 SGDLS and CDR2 YYNGEE come from the germline V gene. For the CDR3, the DNA is TGTGCCAGCAGCTATGGAGGTCGGGGGGAGCTGTTTTTT. Translating gives CASSYGGRGELFF.

This chain joins TRBV6-1 and TRBJ2-7, with TRBD2 matching 8 bases. V shed 3 bases, J shed 5 bases, and the junction held 12 bases outside the gene matches. The CDR3 runs 16 residues. From germline, CDR1 is MNHNS and CDR2 SASEGT. The CDR3 bases are TGTGCCAGCAGTGATTGGGGAATCGGTAGCGGGGACGAGCAGTACTTC. Translation gives CASSDWGIGSGDEQYF.

This clonotype was picked up one time. The junction departs from germline at one end; a sequencing error may be responsible. The chain has TRBV7-2 and TRBJ1-1; the D gene is possibly TRBD1 (6 bases). The germline V gene has CDR1 SGHTA and CDR2 FQGNSA. This CDR3 contains 18 residues. Here the CDR3 DNA reads TGTGCCAGCAGCAATAGGGGGGGAGTGCAGGGGATGAACGCTGAAGCTTTCTTT. Its protein is CASSNRGGVQGMNAEAFF.

The chain is built from TRBV6-1 and TRBJ2-7; 12 positions agree with TRBD1. CDR1 is MNHNS, CDR2 SASEGT, per germline. The ends lost 5 bases at V and 7 bases at J; junction bases unmatched: 27. The CDR3 has 21 residues. The CDR3 sequence: CASSLSTGDRGLADPLLEQYF. CDR3 coding DNA: TGTGCCAGCAGTCTTTCAACGGGGGACAGGGGGCTAGCGGATCCCCTTTTGGAGCAGTACTTC.

This chain joins TRBV7-2 and TRBJ2-3; no definite D call. The germline V gene has CDR1 SGHTA and CDR2 FQGNSA. The V and J ends lost 4 bases and 1 base respectively, with 12 bases between them. The CDR3 length is 15 residues. CDR3 sequence reads: CASSWPGSRTDTQYF. The CDR3 DNA reads TGTGCCAGCAGCTGGCCGGGCTCTCGCACAGATACGCAGTATTTT.

J is TRBJ2-6 and V is TRBV4-3; 9 bases are shared with TRBD1. This CDR3 region has 18 residues. Germline V gene sequence: CDR1 LGHNA, CDR2 YSLEER. V lost 4 bases to trimming and J lost 0 bases; unmatched junction nucleotides: 7. The CDR3 bases are TGCGCCAGCAGCCCCCCAGGGACAGGGTTCTCTGGGGCCAACGTCCTGACTTTC. Protein: CASSPPGTGFSGANVLTF.

This chain uses TRBV27 with TRBJ1-2; 10 bases line up with TRBD1. Per germline, CDR1 MNHEY and CDR2 SMNVEV (reference sequence). Unmatched junction bases numbered 10, after V lost 5 bases and J lost 4 bases. The CDR3 consists of 16 residues. This CDR3 reads CASSPILTGGAYGYTF. The CDR3 DNA follows: TGTGCCAGCAGTCCCATCCTGACAGGGGGCGCCTATGGCTACACCTTC.

In this sample, this clonotype turned up once. The V and J genes are TRBV9 and TRBJ1-1, with 7 bases fitting TRBD1. The CDR3 runs 17 residues. The J segment lost 3 bases and the V segment lost 0 bases, leaving 11 bases of the junction unmatched. In germline, CDR1 is SGDLS, CDR2 YYNGEE. This CDR3 reads CASSVGRQGTRDTEAFF. In nucleotides, the CDR3 is TGTGCCAGCAGCGTAGGGAGACAGGGTACGAGGGACACTGAAGCTTTCTTT.

J is TRBJ2-4 and V is TRBV7-2, with 11 nucleotides matching TRBD1. Germline assignment: CDR1 SGHTA and CDR2 FQGNSA. CDR3 length: 22 amino acids. Trimming removed 0 bases from V and 0 bases from J; junction bases left unmatched: 16. Here the CDR3 DNA reads TGTGCCAGCAGCTTAGCCCCGAAACCCGCGGGACAGGGGGAATTAGCCAAAAACATTCAGTACTTC. It codes for CASSLAPKPAGQGELAKNIQYF. Full variable domain (outside the CDR3, taken from reference TRBV7-2 and TRBJ2-4): GAGVSQSPSNKVTEKGKDVELRCDPISGHTALYWYRQSLGQGLEFLIYFQGNSAPDKSGLPSDRFSAERTGGSVSTLTIQRTQQEDSAVYLCASSLAPKPAGQGELAKNIQYFGAGTRLSVL.